A single sample is the source of the 25 T cell receptor beta chains below, sequenced in a study of blood T cell repertoires in COVID-19. Using immunoSEQ multiplex PCR, the repertoire was profiled, and TCRdb retains in-frame clones only, with some absent. The data show about 58,000 clones, about 88% seen once. Material: peripheral blood. These receptor sequences come from a woman aged 60-70 years with active COVID-19.

J is TRBJ1-2 and V is TRBV9; the match to TRBD1 covers 10 bases. CDR3 length: 15 residues. CDR1 and CDR2 from the germline V gene are SGDLS and YYNGEE. V lost 4 bases and J lost 2; bases outside the gene matches: 5. The CDR3 spells CASSLGQGENYGYTF. The CDR3 DNA is TGTGCCAGCAGCCTCGGACAGGGGGAGAACTATGGCTACACCTTC.

The J gene is TRBJ1-2, the V gene TRBV7-3; a possible D gene is TRBD1 (6 bases). The germline V gene has CDR1 SGHTA and CDR2 FQGTGA. The V gene lost 3 bases and the J gene lost 5 bases, with 10 bases spanning the gap. The CDR3 has 13 residues. CDR3 in amino acids: CASSLNRDYGYTF. Written as DNA, the CDR3 is TGTGCCAGCAGCTTGAACAGGGATTATGGCTACACCTTC.

The chain employs TRBV4-2 and TRBJ1-4; D remains unclear. The germline CDR1 and CDR2 sequences are LGHNA and YNFKEQ. The CDR3 runs to 14 residues. V lost 1 base and J 4 bases, leaving 7 bases between the germline ends. The CDR3 DNA reads as TGTGCCAGCAGCCAAGGGCTTCTTAATGAAAAACTGTTTTTT. Its protein is CASSQGLLNEKLFF.

As concerns this clone: Germline and junction disagree at one end, which may indicate a read error. The CDR3 protein is CASSEEALTKAFF. CDR3 coding DNA: TGCGCCAGCAGTGAGGAGGCTCTCACTAAAGCTTTCTTT. The genes are TRBV10-2 and TRBJ1-1; D is uncertain. The CDR3 consists of 13 residues. Germline loops: CDR1 WSHSY, CDR2 SAAADI.

This sequence joins TRBV10-3 and TRBJ2-2; 7 bases map to TRBD2. Germline V gives CDR1 ENHRY, CDR2 SYGVKD. The CDR3 runs 14 residues. The V segment lost 7 bases and the J segment 1 base; nucleotides outside the gene matches: 3. CDR3 loop: CAIMGGMNTGELFF. For the CDR3, the DNA is TGTGCCATCATGGGGGGGATGAACACCGGGGAGCTGTTTTTT.

The chain recombines TRBV11-3 with TRBJ2-2, with 7 bases that match TRBD1. Germline-derived CDR1 and CDR2 are SGHNT and YENEEA. The CDR3 is 14 residues long. The trim removed 5 bases at V and 7 bases at J, leaving 7 bases unmatched. CDR3 residues: CASSARGQGGELFF. The CDR3 DNA reads as TGTGCCAGCAGCGCGAGGGGGCAAGGCGGGGAGCTGTTTTTT.

V is TRBV5-8 and J is TRBJ1-2; 10 bases map to TRBD1. The trim removed 4 bases at V and 8 bases at J, leaving 8 bases unmatched. Germline V CDR1 and CDR2: SGHTS, YDEGEE. This CDR3 has 14 amino acids. CDR3 sequence: CASSPRDRGYGYTF. In DNA, the CDR3 is TGTGCCAGCAGCCCCCGGGACAGGGGATACGGCTACACCTTC.

This clone has a handful of counts. The chain uses TRBV7-8 and TRBJ1-2, with 7 bases aligning to TRBD1. Trimming removed 0 bases from V and 7 bases from J; junction bases left unmatched: 5. This CDR3 contains 14 residues. Germline assignment: CDR1 SGHVS and CDR2 FQNEAQ. As DNA, the CDR3 is TGTGCCAGCAGCTTAGCCGAGGGGGCGAGTGGCTACACCTTC. Residues: CASSLAEGASGYTF.

This chain uses TRBV9 with TRBJ2-3; 9 bases are a match to TRBD2. Germline CDR1 reads SGDLS; CDR2 reads YYNGEE. Trimming at V came to 0 bases and at J to 5 bases, leaving 7 bases not matched to a gene. The CDR3 is 16 residues long. CDR3 nucleotides: TGTGCCAGCAGCGTAGGAGCGGGGGGTGGAAAAGATACGCAGTATTTT. Amino acid sequence: CASSVGAGGGKDTQYF.

The chain has TRBV7-9 and TRBJ2-1; D perhaps matches TRBD2 (6 bases). Germline CDR1 is SEHNR and CDR2 is FQNEAQ (reference sequence). Trimming left V 11 bases short and J 10 bases short, with 21 bases between. CDR3 length: 13 amino acids. The CDR3 is CAGLGTLQREQFF. The CDR3 nucleotides read TGTGCCGGGCTCGGGACTCTACAAAGGGAGCAGTTCTTC.

V is TRBV28 and J is TRBJ2-1, with D perhaps TRBD2 (6 bases). V gave up 1 base and J gave up 7 bases, with 11 bases separating them. Germline V gene lookup returns CDR1 MDHEN and CDR2 SYDVKM. The CDR3 is 14 amino acids. The CDR3 protein is CASSLSTRGNEQFF. The CDR3 DNA follows: TGTGCCAGCAGTTTATCGACTCGGGGGAATGAGCAGTTCTTC.

A single count supports this clone. V and J are TRBV7-2 and TRBJ2-5, with 7 nucleotides matching TRBD1. Germline CDR1 reads SGHTA; CDR2 reads FQGNSA. The junction had 7 bases not matched to a gene; V was cut back by 1 base and J by 5 bases. The CDR3 runs to 15 residues. The CDR3 DNA is TGTGCCAGCAGCTTAGGGGGGCTGGACAGGGAGACCCAGTACTTC. This translates into CASSLGGLDRETQYF. The entire variable domain, with the rest obtained from reference TRBV7-2 and TRBJ2-5, is as follows: GAGVSQSPSNKVTEKGKDVELRCDPISGHTALYWYRQSLGQGLEFLIYFQGNSAPDKSGLPSDRFSAERTGGSVSTLTIQRTQQEDSAVYLCASSLGGLDRETQYFGPGTRLLVL.

The V and J genes are TRBV7-9 and TRBJ2-7; 8 nucleotides align to TRBD1. With 1 base clipped from V and 0 bases from J, the junction kept 2 bases outside the gene matches. The CDR3 loop spans 15 amino acids. Looked up from germline, CDR1 is SEHNR and CDR2 is FQNEAQ (reference sequence). Here the CDR3 reads CASSLGDRSSYEQYF. CDR3 coding DNA: TGTGCCAGCAGCTTAGGGGACAGGAGCTCCTACGAGCAGTACTTC. The full variable domain, with the rest looked up from reference TRBV7-9 and TRBJ2-7, is DTGVSQNPRHKITKRGQNVTFRCDPISEHNRLYWYRQTLGQGPEFLTYFQNEAQLEKSRLLSDRFSAERPKGSFSTLEIQRTEQGDSAMYLCASSLGDRSSYEQYFGPGTRLTVT.

The CDR3 nucleotides are TGTGCCAGCAGCCAGCTGCTAGCGGGGGGAACTGCCTACGAGCAGTACTTC. Translating gives CASSQLLAGGTAYEQYF. The chain carries TRBV4-2 and TRBJ2-7; 11 bases are shared with TRBD2. Germline-derived CDR1 and CDR2 are LGHNA and YNFKEQ. The V gene end was trimmed by 3 bases and the J gene end by 2 bases; junction bases not matched to a gene: 9. The CDR3 has 17 residues.

The V and J genes are TRBV14 and TRBJ1-4, with TRBD1 matching over 9 bases. In germline, CDR1 is SGHDN, CDR2 FVKESK. There are 19 residues in the CDR3. V trimming: 4 bases; J trimming: 1 base; junction bases outside the gene matches: 13. This chain's CDR3 is CASSRGDRVYSLTNEKLFF. The CDR3 DNA reads as TGTGCCAGCAGCCGAGGGGACAGGGTGTATTCCTTAACTAATGAAAAACTGTTTTTT. Full variable domain (remainder filled in from reference TRBV14 and TRBJ1-4): EAGVTQFPSHSVIEKGQTVTLRCDPISGHDNLYWYRRVMGKEIKFLLHFVKESKQDESGMPNNRFLAERTGGTYSTLKVQPAELEDSGVYFCASSRGDRVYSLTNEKLFFGSGTQLSVL.

The CDR3 here is CASSSNRGNYGYTF. CDR3 nucleotides: TGTGCCAGCAGTTCGAACAGGGGGAACTATGGCTACACCTTC. V usage is TRBV7-8 and J usage is TRBJ1-2, with TRBD1 matching 8 bases. The V segment lost 6 bases and the J segment 2 bases; nucleotides outside the gene matches: 5. This CDR3 has 14 residues. Germline CDR1 reads SGHVS; CDR2 reads FQNEAQ.

The chain is built from TRBV6-5 and TRBJ2-1; no clear D gene. The CDR3 extends over 13 amino acids. The V gene's germline CDR1 is MNHEY and CDR2 SVGAGI. The V end was cut by 6 bases, the J end by 4 bases, with 10 bases between. The chain's CDR3 is CASSADSYNEQFF. In DNA, the CDR3 is TGTGCCAGCAGCGCCGACTCTTACAATGAGCAGTTCTTC.

The genes are TRBV5-1 and TRBJ2-2; 9 bases fit TRBD1. Per germline, CDR1 SGHRS and CDR2 YFSETQ. V was pared by 0 bases and J by 2 bases, with 11 bases of the junction left unmatched. The CDR3 is made up of 19 amino acids. This chain's CDR3 is CASSLVTGTGYFNTGELFF. In nucleotides, the CDR3 is TGCGCCAGCAGCTTGGTAACCGGGACAGGGTACTTTAACACCGGGGAGCTGTTTTTT.

The chain links TRBV3-1 (or the pseudogene TRBV3-2) to TRBJ1-1; D is ambiguous. CDR1 LGHDT and CDR2 YNNKEL come from the germline V gene (reference sequence). The CDR3 spans 15 residues. The V gene lost 4 bases and the J gene lost 3 bases, with 15 bases spanning the gap. For the CDR3, the DNA is TGTGCCAGCAGCCCTAGTACTTCGGGGTACACTGAAGCTTTCTTT. Its translation is CASSPSTSGYTEAFF.

The V and J genes are TRBV12-5 and TRBJ2-1; TRBD1 aligns across 8 bases. V dropped 0 bases and J dropped 8; count of bases not matched to a gene: 6. The CDR3 covers 15 residues. Germline V CDR1 and CDR2: LGHNT, FRNRAP. CDR3 coding DNA: TGTGCTAGTGGTTTGGTAGGACAGGGTAAGGATGAGCAGTTCTTC. Translation gives CASGLVGQGKDEQFF.

The chain employs TRBV30 and TRBJ1-1; TRBD1 agrees at 8 bases. Germline V gives CDR1 GTSNPN, CDR2 SVGIG (reference sequence). The V segment lost 4 bases and the J segment 2 bases; nucleotides outside the gene matches: 3. This CDR3 region has 13 residues. CDR3 bases: TGTGCCTGGACACAGGGGGTTAACACTGAAGCTTTCTTT. This encodes CAWTQGVNTEAFF.

The V call is TRBV6-1, the J call TRBJ1-3; 7 bases fit TRBD1. The V and J ends lost 0 bases and 0 bases, in that order; junction bases with no gene match: 5. Germline V gives CDR1 MNHNS, CDR2 SASEGT. This CDR3 is 17 amino acids long. This CDR3 reads CASSEAGGWTSGNTIYF. The CDR3 nucleotides are TGTGCCAGCAGTGAAGCAGGGGGCTGGACCTCTGGAAACACCATATATTTT.

For this clone: One end of the junction varies from germline; a read error may be responsible. The rearrangement joins TRBV7-7 to TRBJ2-1, with TRBD2 identical over 8 bases. Germline V CDR1 and CDR2: SSHAT, FNYEAQ (reference sequence). The CDR3 contains 15 residues. In DNA form, the CDR3 reads TGTGCTAGCAGCTTAGGACTAGCAAAGACAAATGAGCAGTTCTTC. Protein product: CASSLGLAKTNEQFF.

The table lists this clone with a few counts. The V gene is TRBV19, the J gene TRBJ1-5; no reliable D call. This CDR3 spans 15 amino acids. Germline-derived CDR1 and CDR2 are LNHDA and SQIVND (reference sequence). Deletions cut 7 bases from V and 2 bases from J, with 15 bases between. CDR3 protein: CASTYSGRGNQPQHF. DNA for the CDR3: TGTGCCAGTACTTATAGTGGGAGAGGCAATCAGCCCCAGCATTTT.

This clone was recorded a few times. This chain uses TRBV6-1 with TRBJ1-2, with 7 bases identical to TRBD1. CDR3 length: 13 residues. Germline assignment: CDR1 MNHNS and CDR2 SASEGT. With V trimmed by 1 base and J by 6 bases, 2 bases remained unmatched. The CDR3 DNA sequence: TGTGCCAGCAGTGAAGGGACAGGAGATGGCTACACCTTC. Translating gives CASSEGTGDGYTF.